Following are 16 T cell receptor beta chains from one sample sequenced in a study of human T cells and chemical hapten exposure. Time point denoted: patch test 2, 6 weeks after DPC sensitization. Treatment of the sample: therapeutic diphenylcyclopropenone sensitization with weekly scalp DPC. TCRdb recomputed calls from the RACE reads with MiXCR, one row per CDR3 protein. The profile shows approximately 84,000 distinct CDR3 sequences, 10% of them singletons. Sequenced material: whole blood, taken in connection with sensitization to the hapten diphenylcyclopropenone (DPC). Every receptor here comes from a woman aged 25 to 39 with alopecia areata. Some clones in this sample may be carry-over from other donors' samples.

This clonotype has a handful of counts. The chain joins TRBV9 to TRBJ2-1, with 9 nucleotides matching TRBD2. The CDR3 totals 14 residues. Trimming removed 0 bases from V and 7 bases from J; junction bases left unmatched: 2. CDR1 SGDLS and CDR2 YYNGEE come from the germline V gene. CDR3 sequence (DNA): TGTGCCAGCAGCGTAGAACTAGCGGGTAATGAGCAGTTCTTC. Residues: CASSVELAGNEQFF.

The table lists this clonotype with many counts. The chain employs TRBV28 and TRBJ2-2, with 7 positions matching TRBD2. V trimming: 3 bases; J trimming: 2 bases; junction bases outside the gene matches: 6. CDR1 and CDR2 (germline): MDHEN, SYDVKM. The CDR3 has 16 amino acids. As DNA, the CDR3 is TGTGCCAGCAGTTTGGGCGGGAGCCCCAACACCGGGGAGCTGTTTTTT. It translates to CASSLGGSPNTGELFF.

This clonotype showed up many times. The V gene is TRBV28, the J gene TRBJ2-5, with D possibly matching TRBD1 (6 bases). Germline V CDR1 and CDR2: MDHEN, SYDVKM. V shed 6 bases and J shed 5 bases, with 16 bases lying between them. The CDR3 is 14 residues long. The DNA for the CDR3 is TGTGCCAGCAGGTTCAGGGGCACCAGGGAGACCCAGTACTTC. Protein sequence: CASRFRGTRETQYF.

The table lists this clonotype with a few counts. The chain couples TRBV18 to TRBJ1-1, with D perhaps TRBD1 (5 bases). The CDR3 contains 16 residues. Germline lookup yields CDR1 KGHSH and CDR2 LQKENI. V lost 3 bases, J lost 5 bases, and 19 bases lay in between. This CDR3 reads CASSPPLGRGGTEAFF. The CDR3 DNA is TGTGCCAGCTCACCCCCACTGGGGCGGGGGGGAACTGAAGCTTTCTTT. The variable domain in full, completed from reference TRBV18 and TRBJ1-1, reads NAGVMQNPRHLVRRRGQEARLRCSPMKGHSHVYWYRQLPEEGLKFMVYLQKENIIDESGMPKERFSAEFPKEGPSILRIQQVVRGDSAAYFCASSPPLGRGGTEAFFGQGTRLTVV.

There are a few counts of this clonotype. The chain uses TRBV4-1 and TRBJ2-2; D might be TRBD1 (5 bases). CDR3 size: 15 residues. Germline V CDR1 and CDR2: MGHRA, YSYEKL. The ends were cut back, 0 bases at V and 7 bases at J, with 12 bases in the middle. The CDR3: CASSQDSPGIGELFF. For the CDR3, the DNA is TGCGCCAGCAGCCAAGATTCCCCAGGGATCGGGGAGCTGTTTTTT.

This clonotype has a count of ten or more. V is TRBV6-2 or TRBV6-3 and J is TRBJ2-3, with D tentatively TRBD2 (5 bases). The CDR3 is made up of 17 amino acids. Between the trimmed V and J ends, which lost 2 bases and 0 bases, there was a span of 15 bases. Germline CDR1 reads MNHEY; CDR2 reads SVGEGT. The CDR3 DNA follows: TGTGCCAGCAGTTACACGAGGACTCACTCTAGCACAGATACGCAGTATTTT. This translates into CASSYTRTHSSTDTQYF.

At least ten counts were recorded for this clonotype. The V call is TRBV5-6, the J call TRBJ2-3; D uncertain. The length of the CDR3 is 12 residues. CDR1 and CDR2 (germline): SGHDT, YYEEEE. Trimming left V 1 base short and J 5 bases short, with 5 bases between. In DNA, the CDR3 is TGTGCCAGCAGCTTGATGGGAGATACGCAGTATTTT. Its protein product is CASSLMGDTQYF.

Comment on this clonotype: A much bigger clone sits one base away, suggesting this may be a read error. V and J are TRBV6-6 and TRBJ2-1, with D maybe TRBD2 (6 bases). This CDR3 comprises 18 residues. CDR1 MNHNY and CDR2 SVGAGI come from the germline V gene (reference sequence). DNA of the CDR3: TGTGCCAGCAGCCACCGCGCGCTACTGGCGGGAACCTACAATGAGCGGTTCTTC. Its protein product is CASSHRALLAGTYNERFF.

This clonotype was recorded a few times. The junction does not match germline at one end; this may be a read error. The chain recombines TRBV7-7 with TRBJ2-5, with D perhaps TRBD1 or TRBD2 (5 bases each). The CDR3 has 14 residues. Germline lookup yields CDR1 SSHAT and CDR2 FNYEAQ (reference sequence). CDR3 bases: TGTGCTAGCAGCAGGGACGGCCGACAAGAGACCCAGTACTTC. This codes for CASSRDGRQETQYF.

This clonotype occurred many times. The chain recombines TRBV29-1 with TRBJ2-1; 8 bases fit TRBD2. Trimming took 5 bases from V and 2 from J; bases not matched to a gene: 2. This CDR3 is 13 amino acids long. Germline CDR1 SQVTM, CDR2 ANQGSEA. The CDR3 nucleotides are TGCAGCGTTATAGCGGGAACCTACAATGAGCAGTTCTTC. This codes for CSVIAGTYNEQFF.

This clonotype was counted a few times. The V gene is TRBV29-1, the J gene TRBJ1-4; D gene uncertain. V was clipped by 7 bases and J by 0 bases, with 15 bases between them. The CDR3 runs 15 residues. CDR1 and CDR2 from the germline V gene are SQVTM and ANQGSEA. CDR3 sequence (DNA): TGCAGCGCACGGGCTAACGAGGCAACTAATGAAAAACTGTTTTTT. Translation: CSARANEATNEKLFF. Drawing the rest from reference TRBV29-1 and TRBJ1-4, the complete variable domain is SAVISQKPSRDICQRGTSLTIQCQVDSQVTMMFWYRQQPGQSLTLIATANQGSEATYESGFVIDKFPISRPNLTFSTLTVSNMSPEDSSIYLCSARANEATNEKLFFGSGTQLSVL.

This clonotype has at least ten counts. CDR3 residues: CASSSGGANQPQHF. In DNA form, the CDR3 reads TGTGCCAGCAGTTCGGGAGGGGCCAATCAGCCCCAGCATTTT. J is TRBJ1-5 and V is TRBV28, with D maybe TRBD1 (5 bases). Germline CDR1 MDHEN, CDR2 SYDVKM. CDR3 length equals 14 residues. V was trimmed by 4 bases and J by 3 bases, leaving 10 bases between them.

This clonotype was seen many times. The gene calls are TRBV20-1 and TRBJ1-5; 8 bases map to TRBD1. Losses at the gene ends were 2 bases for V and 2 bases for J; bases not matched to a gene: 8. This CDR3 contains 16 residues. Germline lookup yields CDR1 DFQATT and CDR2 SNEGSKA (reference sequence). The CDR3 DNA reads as TGCAGTGCTAGAATCAGCCCGGGACAGGGCAATCAGCCCCAGCATTTT. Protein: CSARISPGQGNQPQHF.

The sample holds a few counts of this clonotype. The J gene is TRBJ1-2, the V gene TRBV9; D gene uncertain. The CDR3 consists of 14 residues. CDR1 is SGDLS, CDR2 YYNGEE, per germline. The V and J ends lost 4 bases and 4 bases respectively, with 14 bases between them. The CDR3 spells CASSSPGRAYGYTF. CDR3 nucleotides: TGTGCCAGCAGCTCTCCAGGACGGGCCTATGGCTACACCTTC.

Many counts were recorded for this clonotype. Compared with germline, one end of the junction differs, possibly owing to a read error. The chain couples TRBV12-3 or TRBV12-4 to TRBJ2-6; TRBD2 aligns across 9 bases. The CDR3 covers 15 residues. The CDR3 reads CASSVAGAGANVLTF. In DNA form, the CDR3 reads TGTGCCAGCAGTGTAGCGGGAGCTGGGGCCAACGTCCTGACTTTC.

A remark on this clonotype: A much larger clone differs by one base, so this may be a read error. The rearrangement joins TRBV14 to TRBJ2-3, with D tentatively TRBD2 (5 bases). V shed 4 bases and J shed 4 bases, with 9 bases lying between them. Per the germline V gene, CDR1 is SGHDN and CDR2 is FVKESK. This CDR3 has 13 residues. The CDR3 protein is CASSLRESDTQYF. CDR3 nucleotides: TGTGCCAGCAGCCTCCGGGAATCAGATACGCAGTATTTT.